This TCR beta chain was captured in a study of cytomegalovirus exposure and HLA in healthy donors. Study-wide points: In a later analysis, parvovirus B19, influenza, CMV and Epstein-Barr virus appeared linked to several top co-occurrence clusters.

The PCR had 60 Vbeta and 13 Jbeta primers. Sequenced by immunoSEQ multiplex PCR; TCRdb stores in-frame clones only, minus some. The repertoire holds approximately 200,000 clones, with about 77% as singletons. Worth noting for this clone: Antigen specificity is unknown.

CDR3 size: 12 residues. The germline V and J ends were trimmed by 3 bases and 3 bases, with 3 bases remaining between them. Germline CDR1 reads SEHNR; CDR2 reads FQNEAQ (reference sequence). This chain uses TRBV7-9 with TRBJ1-5; D is uncertain. This clonotype was sampled from a woman in her twenties or thirties in good health and CMV-seropositive. The sequenced sample consisted of PBMCs. The CDR3 DNA reads TGTGCCAGCAGCTTCTTCAATCAGCCCCAGCATTTT. It specifies CASSFFNQPQHF.